The T cell receptor (beta chain) under discussion was sequenced for a study of spatial heterogeneity in lung cancer. Background on the study: Those follow-up PBMC samples that were available underwent sequencing, at a median interval of roughly 2 years following resection. As counted in raw reads, each unique TCR and UMI combination appeared more than ten times on average.

The germline gives CDR1 MGHDK, CDR2 SYGVNS. CDR3 size: 11 residues. V dropped 4 bases and J dropped 7 bases, with 8 bases sitting between them. This clonotype came up a few times. All TCR cDNA molecules were individually tagged with a unique molecular identifier. From the 5' RACE reads, TCRdb called clonotypes with MiXCR, one entry per CDR3 protein. The data hold about 52,000 distinct CDR3 sequences, with under 8% observed a single time. Time point reported: blood at routine non-recurrence follow-up after resection. Researchers sequenced whole RNA taken from tumor, nontumor lung or frozen PBMC without sorting.

The receptor was derived from a female donor with early-stage non-small cell lung cancer. The chain employs TRBV25-1 and TRBJ2-7; no clear D gene. Sample: PBMCs, taken at follow-up. CDR3 loop: CASSAYYEQYF. The CDR3, as DNA: TGTGCCAGCAGTGCTTATTATGAGCAGTACTTC.